A selection of T cell receptor beta chains follows, all from one sample in a study of molecular identifiers for immune sequencing clone quantification. TCRdb independently ran MiXCR on the PCR reads; one entry per CDR3 protein. The table lists some 70,000 distinct CDR3 sequences, around a sixth of them singletons. The specimen sequenced was naive CD8+ T cells from blood, with Jurkat cell RNA spiked in. These receptors were obtained from a human donor in good health. Some libraries in this study had Jurkat cell RNA spiked in. The CDR3 runs from the conserved cysteine through the conserved F or W. Fields, in order: V gene, J gene, clone size, D gene, CDR3 DNA, CDR3 protein. D genes are given only for firm matches. The size field is filled for only some rows; it gives once, few, many or a size class.

TRBV6-1,TRBJ1-6,NA,TRBD1,TGTGCCAGCAGTGAGGGGACAGCTTATAATTCACCCCTCCACTTT,CASSEGTAYNSPLHF
TRBV7-9,TRBJ2-7,many,TRBD1,TGTGCCAGCAGCCCAAATATAGGACAGGAGGTACCCTACGAGCAGTACTTC,CASSPNIGQEVPYEQYF
TRBV10-3,TRBJ2-5,many,NA,TGTGCCATCAGCGGTACACTACAGGACCAAGAGACCCAGTACTTC,CAISGTLQDQETQYF
TRBV5-4,TRBJ1-1,many,NA,TGTGCCAGCAGCTTGGTACTGGACACTGAAGCTTTCTTT,CASSLVLDTEAFF
TRBV5-1,TRBJ2-7,many,NA,TGCGCCAGCAGCTTAAACCCAGGCAGGGCCCACGAGCAGTACTTC,CASSLNPGRAHEQYF
TRBV7-6,TRBJ2-7,many,NA,TGTGCCAGCAGCCCGGAGGCGTCATTTGGGTACGAGCAGTACTTC,CASSPEASFGYEQYF
TRBV2,TRBJ2-4,many,TRBD1,TGTGCCAGCACCCTTTTAGGGGGCGAAAACATTCAGTACTTC,CASTLLGGENIQYF
TRBV29-1,TRBJ2-7,many,NA,TGCAGCGTTGAACTCCAGGGTGTTGGCGAGCAGTACTTC,CSVELQGVGEQYF
TRBV11-3,TRBJ2-1,few,NA,TGTGCCAGCAGTGGAGTAAGATCATCCTACAATGAGCAGTCCTTC,CASSGVRSSYNEQSF
TRBV16,TRBJ1-3,few,NA,TGTGCCAGCAGCCAATCGCTCGCAGACTCTGGAAACACCATATATTTT,CASSQSLADSGNTIYF
TRBV7-2,TRBJ2-7,many,NA,TGTGCCAGCAGCTTAGTGCAGCTAACCTACGAGCAGTACTTC,CASSLVQLTYEQYF
TRBV19,TRBJ2-1,many,TRBD1,TGTGCCAGTAGTATGACAGGGGGCGGTGAGCAGTTCTTC,CASSMTGGGEQFF
TRBV3-1,TRBJ1-5,many,NA,TGTGCCAGCAGCCAAAAGGGACCGACTAATCAGCCCCAGCATTTT,CASSQKGPTNQPQHF
TRBV7-8,TRBJ2-7,many,TRBD1,TGTGCCAGCAGCTTCATGGGACAGGGTAAAGGGCAGTACTTC,CASSFMGQGKGQYF
TRBV9,TRBJ2-2,many,TRBD2,TGTGCCAGCAGCGTATGGACTAGCGGGGTTACCGGGGAGCTGTTTTTT,CASSVWTSGVTGELFF
TRBV27,TRBJ2-4,NA,NA,TGTGCCAGCAGGGTCTTAGGCGGGCAGAACATTCAGTACTTC,CASRVLGGQNIQYF